This paragraph reports one TCR beta chain. As yet, its antigen is unknown. There are 15 residues in the CDR3. Trimming took 1 base from V and 4 from J; bases not matched to a gene: 6. Germline V gene data show CDR1 as MNHNS and CDR2 as SASEGT. Primers for the PCR totalled 60 Vbeta and 13 Jbeta. Measured with immunoSEQ multiplex PCR; TCRdb has only the in-frame clones, and not every one. This table has a few hundred thousand clones, around nine tenths appearing once. The data were obtained in a study of cytomegalovirus exposure and HLA in healthy donors. Notes on the study in general: Investigators reported 150 to 200 TCR beta chains as tied to cytomegalovirus. Earlier findings revealed that most TCR beta V segments proved productive either about 90% or about 30% of the time. Immune exposure was documented only through CMV serostatus.

The clonotype originates from a girl aged 2 to 10 in good health and CMV-seronegative. This rearrangement joins TRBV6-1 to TRBJ1-2; 7 bases agree with TRBD1. The sequencing input was PBMCs. CDR3: CASSEVPGQSYGYTF. As DNA, the CDR3 is TGTGCCAGCAGTGAAGTCCCGGGACAGTCCTATGGCTACACCTTC.